The rows below give T cell receptor beta chains drawn from one sample of a study of T cell changes during pregnancy in multiple sclerosis. Assay: immunoSEQ multiplex PCR; the TCRdb copy retains only in-frame clones and omits some. The sample shows approximately 100,000 clones, about 94% of them seen only once. The sample was peripheral blood, taken in the third trimester of pregnancy. Receptor source: a female donor with multiple sclerosis, enrolled in a pregnancy study. Each CDR3 is given with its conserved first and last residue. The D gene is left open where the match is weak. For some rows the clone size is stated as once, few or many, or as a class when expanded; others skip it.

d_call j_call v_call clone_size cdr3_aa cdr3_nt
TRBD2 TRBJ2-1 TRBV30 NA CAWSLLALFNEQFF TGTGCCTGGAGCCTACTAGCGCTCTTCAATGAGCAGTTCTTC
NA TRBJ1-5 TRBV19 NA CASSMAGVVNQPQHF TGTGCCAGTAGTATGGCGGGGGTGGTCAATCAGCCCCAGCATTTT
TRBD2 TRBJ2-7 TRBV6-5 NA CASRRLAGSYEQYF TGTGCCAGCAGGCGACTAGCGGGCTCCTACGAGCAGTACTTC
NA TRBJ1-2 TRBV18 NA CASSPPGQSYGYTF TGTGCCAGCTCACCACCGGGACAAAGCTATGGCTACACCTTC
NA TRBJ2-7 TRBV29-1 few CSAGDTTYEQYF TGCAGCGCCGGGGACACCACCTACGAGCAGTACTTC
NA TRBJ2-7 TRBV5-4 NA CASSPSGGATHYEQYF TGTGCCAGCAGCCCCTCGGGGGGCGCGACTCACTACGAGCAGTACTTC
NA TRBJ1-1 TRBV28 NA CASQPPGAPTEAFF TGTGCCAGCCAACCGCCAGGGGCCCCTACTGAAGCTTTCTTT
TRBD1 TRBJ2-5 TRBV30 NA CAWSTGQGLEETQYF TGTGCCTGGAGTACGGGACAGGGGCTGGAAGAGACCCAGTACTTC
NA TRBJ1-1 TRBV28 NA CASSFRGSTEAFF TGTGCCAGCAGTTTCAGGGGTAGCACTGAAGCTTTCTTT
NA TRBJ1-1 TRBV5-4 NA CASSFRGSEAFF TGTGCCAGCAGCTTTAGGGGCTCTGAAGCTTTCTTT
TRBD2 TRBJ2-3 TRBV9 NA CASSVASGVRDTQYF TGTGCCAGCAGCGTAGCTAGCGGGGTGAGAGATACGCAGTATTTT
TRBD2 TRBJ2-1 TRBV9 NA CASTARGVGGDEQFF TGTGCCAGCACCGCTAGGGGCGTCGGGGGGGATGAGCAGTTCTTC
NA TRBJ2-6 TRBV5-8 once CASSFQSISGANVLTF TGTGCCAGCAGCTTTCAGTCGATCTCTGGGGCCAACGTCCTGACTTTC
TRBD1 TRBJ2-1 TRBV6-5 NA CATGDRNNEQFF TGTGCCACCGGGGACAGAAACAATGAGCAGTTCTTC
NA TRBJ2-5 TRBV19 NA CASSLGTPVETQYF TGTGCCAGTAGTCTCGGGACTCCCGTGGAGACCCAGTACTTC
NA TRBJ2-1 TRBV6-5 NA CASKGQGSYNEQFF TGTGCCAGCAAGGGGCAGGGTTCTTACAATGAGCAGTTCTTC
TRBD1 TRBJ1-5 TRBV28 NA CASSRDRGLNQPQHF TGTGCCAGCAGTCGGGACAGGGGTCTCAATCAGCCCCAGCATTTT
NA TRBJ2-2 TRBV6-6 NA CASTHRPGRDTGELFF TGTGCCAGCACCCATCGCCCGGGGAGAGACACCGGGGAGCTGTTTTTT
TRBD1 TRBJ2-7 TRBV5-1 NA CASSYTGGDEQYF TGCGCCAGCAGCTACACAGGGGGCGACGAGCAGTACTTC
TRBD1 TRBJ2-7 TRBV28 NA CASSLYRTGLKSYEQYF TGTGCCAGCAGTTTATATCGGACAGGGCTTAAATCCTACGAGCAGTACTTC
TRBD1 TRBJ2-2 TRBV29-1 NA CSATGRNTGELFF TGCAGCGCGACAGGGCGTAACACCGGGGAGCTGTTTTTT
NA TRBJ1-3 TRBV7-2 once CASSVVRSGNTIYF TGTGCCAGCAGCGTAGTCAGGTCGGGAAACACCATATATTTT